The entry below gives a single T cell receptor beta chain sequence along with its context. Its antigen target is currently unknown. There are no base qualities to consult, and no much larger clone falls within one base. The data were obtained in a study of OX40 agonist ivuxolimab in advanced cancers. Regarding the complete study: Ivuxolimab was a fully human IgG2 agonistic monoclonal antibody targeting the costimulatory receptor OX40 (CD134). Patients were allowed to have had prior anti-PD-1, anti-PD-L1 or anti-CTLA-4 therapy, and around 37% of the dose-escalation patients had previously received checkpoint inhibitors. The paper reports the monotherapy dose-escalation portion (N of about 50 patients) of the phase I ivuxolimab trial. Partial responses occurred in three dose-escalation patients, of whom one had hepatocellular carcinoma and two had cutaneous melanoma. Peripheral TCRbeta sequencing was intended to test whether TCR sequence diversity was altered and clonal T-cell expansion was caused by ivuxolimab. A male proportion of almost 85% and a mean age of 60 years, ranging from roughly 23 to 79, were recorded for the dose-escalation cohort. Among the roughly 54 dose-escalation patients, about 20 had hepatocellular carcinoma, roughly 15 melanoma, 9 renal cell carcinoma and 9 head and neck cancer. Intravenous ivuxolimab was administered to patients every 2 weeks at six dose levels: 0.01, 0.1, 0.3, 1.5, 3 and 10 mg/kg.

CDR1 and CDR2 are drawn from the germline V gene (reference sequence): SEHNR, FQNEAQ. The CDR3 starts with the cysteine, ends with the phenylalanine, and has 15 residues. Left in the record is the CDR3 DNA by itself, 45 bases read in frame from the first base. V lost 4 bases and J lost 0 bases; the stretch between them is 13 bases long. The trial excluded patients who had a history of autoimmune disease or who were on systemic immunosuppression. Peripheral blood for TCR sequencing was drawn from every dose cohort at baseline, at cycle 4 day 1 and at cycle 7 day 1. The samples were taken from a phase I, first-in-human, multicenter, open-label dose-escalation trial of ivuxolimab. Adults with locally advanced or metastatic melanoma, renal cell carcinoma, hepatocellular carcinoma or head and neck squamous cell carcinoma were enrolled in the trial. Before TCR sequencing, CD4+ and CD8+ T cells were separately sorted from peripheral blood.

To sequence the TCRbeta CDR3 region, genomic DNA was isolated from the sorted cells. The immunoSEQ Assay was used for sequencing of TCRbeta CDR3 regions. This is the immuneACCESS table as TCRdb keeps it, with only in-frame sequences that have V and J called. A part of the clones is gone; compared with another copy, unresolved V genes explain less than half, and the rest is unexplained. This sample holds about 15,000 clones; about 93% were observed only once. The ten top clones hold 22% of the sample. The research as a whole found: Low levels of normalized T-cell clonal expansion were also seen in some patients who did not respond. After ivuxolimab, more expanded clones were found on average in CD8+ T cells than in CD4+ T cells. Clonal expansion of both CD4+ and CD8+ blood T cells was observed from baseline to week 6 at doses 0.1 to 3.0 mg/kg. The antigen specificity of the peripheral T cells that underwent clonal expansion was not determined. Partial responders in the 0.1-3.0 mg/kg groups had among the lowest normalized peripheral clonal expansion, especially among CD8+ T cells.

Here the sequenced sample was CD4+ or CD8+ T cells sorted from blood, taken in a trial of the OX40 agonist ivuxolimab. This clonotype was sampled from an adult with an advanced solid tumor such as melanoma, head and neck, liver or kidney cancer. Recombination joined TRBV7-9 with TRBJ2-7, with no confident D gene call. The DNA is as follows: TGTGCCAGCAGCTCCCCAATATCCGGCTCCTACGAGCAGTACTTC. This codes for CASSSPISGSYEQYF.